These 9 T cell receptor beta chains were sequenced from one sample in a study of human T cells and chemical hapten exposure. The time point here: pre-sensitization, week 0. The treatment denotes: therapeutic diphenylcyclopropenone sensitization with weekly scalp DPC. TCRdb called the RACE reads again in MiXCR, with one record for every CDR3 protein. The repertoire holds 180,000 or so distinct CDR3 sequences, with 25% to 30% as singletons. Material: whole blood, obtained in connection with sensitization to the hapten diphenylcyclopropenone (DPC). These receptors were obtained from a woman younger than 45 with alopecia areata. Some clones in this sample may be carry-over from other donors' samples.

V usage is TRBV5-4 and J usage is TRBJ2-5; 7 bases are shared with TRBD2. Germline CDR1 and CDR2: SGHNT and YYREEE (reference sequence). Unmatched junction bases numbered 9, after V lost 3 bases and J lost 1 base. The CDR3 contains 16 residues. CDR3 DNA: TGTGCCAGCAGCTCACCGTCCGGGACTATCCAAGAGACCCAGTACTTC. This sequence encodes CASSSPSGTIQETQYF.

The genes are TRBV29-1 and TRBJ1-1; TRBD1 is a possible D gene (6 bases). Deletions cut 4 bases from V and 0 bases from J, with 15 bases between. The CDR3 consists of 15 residues. Germline V gene data show CDR1 as SQVTM and CDR2 as ANQGSEA. CDR3: CSVVQGPLLNTEAFF. CDR3 nucleotides: TGCAGCGTTGTACAGGGACCACTATTGAACACTGAAGCTTTCTTT.

This sequence joins TRBV20-1 and TRBJ1-3; D is undetermined. The V gene lost 3 bases and the J gene lost 8 bases, with 11 bases spanning the gap. CDR3 length: 12 amino acids. The germline V gene encodes CDR1 DFQATT and CDR2 SNEGSKA (reference sequence). This CDR3 is CSARTAGDTIYF. The CDR3 coding sequence is TGCAGTGCTAGGACCGCCGGGGACACCATATATTTT.

This clonotype was observed many times. The J gene is TRBJ2-7, the V gene TRBV18, with D possibly TRBD2 on 5 matching bases. This CDR3 is built from 15 residues. Germline V gives CDR1 KGHSH, CDR2 LQKENI. V was clipped by 3 bases and J by 6 bases, with 18 bases between them. The CDR3 protein is CASSPRGLTYGEQYF. DNA for the CDR3: TGTGCCAGCTCACCCAGAGGACTGACCTACGGCGAGCAGTACTTC.

This chain links TRBV29-1 with TRBJ2-1, with a tentative D call TRBD1 (6 bases). Trimming took off 5 bases at V and 6 bases at J, with 14 bases between the two ends. CDR1 and CDR2 from the germline V gene are SQVTM and ANQGSEA. The CDR3 has 13 amino acids. The CDR3 region has the DNA TGCAGCGTTAACCGAGGGGGTATCAATGAGCAGTTCTTC. Encoded protein: CSVNRGGINEQFF.

The V call is TRBV28, the J call TRBJ1-5; D is unresolved. The CDR3 runs to 15 residues. Germline V CDR1 and CDR2: MDHEN, SYDVKM. Trimming stripped 4 bases from V and 7 bases from J, with 17 bases between. The CDR3 region has the DNA TGTGCCAGCAGTTCCCCCTCCCCGGAAGCCCAGCCCCAGCATTTT. As protein: CASSSPSPEAQPQHF.

This clonotype was observed a few times. The chain employs TRBV11-2 and TRBJ2-1; 10 nucleotides line up with TRBD2. J was trimmed by 9 bases and V by 3 bases; bases with no gene match: 14. The germline CDR1 and CDR2 sequences are SGHAT and FQNNGV. This CDR3 spans 17 amino acids. CDR3: CASSFPSKRGGRGEQFF. The CDR3 bases are TGTGCCAGCAGCTTTCCGTCGAAGCGGGGGGGCCGGGGTGAGCAGTTCTTC.

This clonotype showed up just once. The chain is built from TRBV4-2 and TRBJ2-7; 8 nucleotides line up with TRBD2. Germline CDR1 reads LGHNA; CDR2 reads YNFKEQ. V shed 1 base and J 4 bases; nucleotides not matched to a gene: 6. The CDR3 is 15 amino acids. The CDR3 nucleotides read TGTGCCAGCAGCCAAGGATCCCCTAGCGGGTACGAGCAGTACTTC. This sequence encodes CASSQGSPSGYEQYF.

This clonotype was detected a few times. The chain employs TRBV7-8 and TRBJ2-7; TRBD1 matches 8 bases. Germline CDR1 is SGHVS and CDR2 is FQNEAQ. Losses at the gene ends were 3 bases for V and 7 bases for J; bases not matched to a gene: 8. The CDR3 covers 14 residues. The CDR3 bases are TGTGCCAGCAGCTTTTGGACAGGGACCGGTGAGCAGTACTTC. Protein product: CASSFWTGTGEQYF.